One sample yielded the 17 T cell receptor beta chains listed below, sequenced in a study of blood T cell repertoires in COVID-19. Sequencing used immunoSEQ multiplex PCR; TCRdb keeps in-frame clones, though not all of them. This table holds over 90,000 clones, about 89% found once. The sequenced sample consisted of peripheral blood. The receptors here all came from a woman between 70 and 85 years old with acute or convalescent COVID-19.

The chain combines TRBV5-1 with TRBJ2-3; 9 nucleotides match TRBD1. CDR3 size: 15 residues. CDR1 SGHRS and CDR2 YFSETQ come from the germline V gene. The V gene end was trimmed by 4 bases and the J gene end by 2 bases; junction bases not matched to a gene: 5. In nucleotides, the CDR3 is TGCGCCAGCAGCATAGGACAGGGGAACACAGATACGCAGTATTTT. Its protein is CASSIGQGNTDTQYF.

The chain joins TRBV5-1 to TRBJ2-7, with D unresolved. This CDR3 contains 14 residues. The ends were cut back, 0 bases at V and 5 bases at J, with 12 bases in the middle. Germline lookup yields CDR1 SGHRS and CDR2 YFSETQ. CDR3 DNA sequence: TGCGCCAGCAGCTTGGGACTCCTACTCGACGAGCAGTACTTC. It is translated as CASSLGLLLDEQYF.

This chain joins TRBV6-5 and TRBJ1-5; D is uncertain. Trimming removed 6 bases at V and 0 bases at J, with 12 bases between. CDR1 is MNHEY, CDR2 SVGAGI, per germline. The CDR3 has 15 residues. CDR3 nucleotides: TGTGCCAGCAGGGGAGGCTTCTATAGCAATCAGCCCCAGCATTTT. Its translation is CASRGGFYSNQPQHF.

The chain is built from TRBV27 and TRBJ1-2, with TRBD1 identical over 8 bases. The CDR3 extends over 19 amino acids. The J segment lost 3 bases and the V segment lost 3 bases, leaving 18 bases of the junction unmatched. Germline V gives CDR1 MNHEY, CDR2 SMNVEV (reference sequence). The CDR3, as DNA: TGTGCCAGCAGTTTGGTCTCCGGGACAGGAGTCCCAGGGGACTATGGCTACACCTTC. Residues: CASSLVSGTGVPGDYGYTF.

The CDR3 spells CASSELAGGPNTGELFF. The CDR3 nucleotides read TGTGCCAGCAGTGAACTAGCGGGAGGGCCAAACACCGGGGAGCTGTTTTTT. The rearrangement links TRBV25-1 to TRBJ2-2, with 12 nucleotides matching TRBD2. CDR3 length: 17 residues. The V segment lost 2 bases and the J segment 2 bases; nucleotides outside the gene matches: 3. Germline V gene lookup returns CDR1 MGHDK and CDR2 SYGVNS.

The DNA for the CDR3 is TGTGCCAGCAGCACCTGGACTAGCGGTAACACCGGGGAGCTGTTTTTT. This translates into CASSTWTSGNTGELFF. V gene TRBV9 combines with J gene TRBJ2-2, with 10 bases matching TRBD2. With V trimmed by 4 bases and J by 2 bases, 5 bases remained unmatched. This CDR3 spans 16 amino acids. Germline CDR1 is SGDLS and CDR2 is YYNGEE.

The rearrangement joins TRBV6-4 to TRBJ1-1; 9 bases map to TRBD1. Germline values: CDR1 MRHNA, CDR2 SNTAGT. The CDR3 spans 15 residues. J gave up 4 bases and V 6 bases, and 9 bases lay outside the gene matches. CDR3 protein: CASSPARTGATEAFF. CDR3 bases: TGTGCCAGCAGCCCCGCCCGGACAGGGGCCACTGAAGCTTTCTTT.

The V gene is TRBV7-9, the J gene TRBJ2-7; the match to TRBD2 covers 7 bases. Germline CDR1 SEHNR, CDR2 FQNEAQ (reference sequence). This CDR3 is built from 17 residues. Losses at the gene ends were 3 bases for V and 3 bases for J; bases not matched to a gene: 14. The CDR3 sequence: CASSFRVVAGESYEQYF. DNA for the CDR3: TGTGCCAGCAGCTTTCGGGTGGTGGCGGGGGAAAGCTACGAGCAGTACTTC. Full variable domain (missing parts from reference TRBV7-9 and TRBJ2-7): DTGVSQNPRHKITKRGQNVTFRCDPISEHNRLYWYRQTLGQGPEFLTYFQNEAQLEKSRLLSDRFSAERPKGSFSTLEIQRTEQGDSAMYLCASSFRVVAGESYEQYFGPGTRLTVT.

The genes are TRBV23-1 and TRBJ2-7; tentative D call: TRBD1 (6 bases). TRBV23-1 is designated an ORF whose function remains uncertain. Trimming removed 2 bases at V and 7 bases at J, with 9 bases between. The CDR3 consists of 12 residues. Here the CDR3 DNA reads TGCGCCAGCAGTCAAGTTCAGGGGGAGCAGTACGTC. Translated: CASSQVQGEQYV.

The chain links TRBV28 to TRBJ2-1, with 10 bases that match TRBD2. CDR1 MDHEN and CDR2 SYDVKM come from the germline V gene. The V gene end was trimmed by 1 base and the J gene end by 3 bases; junction bases not matched to a gene: 6. This CDR3 spans 17 amino acids. CDR3 nucleotide sequence: TGTGCCAGCAGTTTATCTTTCCAGCGGGGGGGCTACAATGAGCAGTTCTTC. This codes for CASSLSFQRGGYNEQFF.

V usage is TRBV19 and J usage is TRBJ1-3; D not certain. Germline assignment: CDR1 LNHDA and CDR2 SQIVND (reference sequence). The CDR3 is made up of 18 amino acids. Trimming removed 2 bases from V and 3 bases from J, with 20 bases in between. The CDR3 loop reads CASSISAGGDGYGNTIYF. The CDR3 DNA is TGTGCCAGTAGTATAAGCGCTGGTGGTGATGGCTATGGAAACACCATATATTTT.

The chain carries TRBV7-9 and TRBJ2-3, with 7 bases identical to TRBD1. The V gene's germline CDR1 is SEHNR and CDR2 FQNEAQ (reference sequence). CDR3 length: 15 amino acids. Germline trimming cut 1 base from V and 8 bases from J; bases unmatched to any gene: 9. In DNA form, the CDR3 reads TGTGCCAGCAGCTTAGAAGGGGGCTCTCTTGGTACGCAGTATTTT. It yields the protein CASSLEGGSLGTQYF. The full variable domain, in which reference TRBV7-9 and TRBJ2-3 provide the parts outside the CDR3, is DTGVSQNPRHKITKRGQNVTFRCDPISEHNRLYWYRQTLGQGPEFLTYFQNEAQLEKSRLLSDRFSAERPKGSFSTLEIQRTEQGDSAMYLCASSLEGGSLGTQYFGPGTRLTVL.

As to this clone: The same CDR3 arises from other DNA sequences in this sample as well. This chain connects TRBV6-6 to TRBJ1-5; the match to TRBD1 covers 7 bases. The V and J ends lost 5 bases and 3 bases, in that order; junction bases with no gene match: 4. The CDR3 extends over 14 amino acids. Germline V gene data show CDR1 as MNHNY and CDR2 as SVGAGI (reference sequence). The CDR3 spells CASSRDRANQPQHF. As DNA, the CDR3 is TGTGCCAGCAGTCGCGACAGGGCCAATCAGCCCCAGCATTTT.

The gene calls are TRBV3-1 (or the pseudogene TRBV3-2) and TRBJ2-7; a possible D gene is TRBD2 (6 bases). The CDR3 runs 13 residues. V lost 4 bases and J 6 bases, leaving 13 bases between the germline ends. Germline V gene sequence: CDR1 LGHDT, CDR2 YNNKEL (reference sequence). In DNA form, the CDR3 reads TGTGCCAGCAGCCGTAGACTAGATAGCGAGCAGTACTTC. It codes for CASSRRLDSEQYF.

The chain combines TRBV2 with TRBJ1-4, with 9 bases aligning to TRBD1. CDR1 is SNHLY and CDR2 is FYNNEI in the germline V gene. The trim removed 7 bases at V and 3 bases at J, leaving 9 bases unmatched. The CDR3 is 16 residues long. The CDR3 DNA reads as TGTGCCAGCACCGGGACAGGGTACATTCCTAATGAAAAACTGTTTTTT. Its protein product is CASTGTGYIPNEKLFF.

The gene calls are TRBV12-3 or TRBV12-4 and TRBJ1-2; TRBD1 matches at 7 bases. V trimming: 7 bases; J trimming: 2 bases; junction bases outside the gene matches: 1. The CDR3 is 12 amino acids. CDR3 region: CASTTGNYGYTF. The CDR3 DNA is TGTGCCAGCACGACAGGGAACTATGGCTACACCTTC.

This clone was detected only once. The sample holds other DNA sequences that translate to the same CDR3. The chain has TRBV5-1 and TRBJ1-6; possibly TRBD1 for D (5 bases). The CDR3 loop spans 13 amino acids. The germline V and J ends were trimmed by 4 bases and 7 bases, with 9 bases remaining between them. Germline V gives CDR1 SGHRS, CDR2 YFSETQ. For the CDR3, the DNA is TGCGCCAGCAGCCCGGGGGGGAATTCACCCCTCCACTTT. Protein product: CASSPGGNSPLHF.